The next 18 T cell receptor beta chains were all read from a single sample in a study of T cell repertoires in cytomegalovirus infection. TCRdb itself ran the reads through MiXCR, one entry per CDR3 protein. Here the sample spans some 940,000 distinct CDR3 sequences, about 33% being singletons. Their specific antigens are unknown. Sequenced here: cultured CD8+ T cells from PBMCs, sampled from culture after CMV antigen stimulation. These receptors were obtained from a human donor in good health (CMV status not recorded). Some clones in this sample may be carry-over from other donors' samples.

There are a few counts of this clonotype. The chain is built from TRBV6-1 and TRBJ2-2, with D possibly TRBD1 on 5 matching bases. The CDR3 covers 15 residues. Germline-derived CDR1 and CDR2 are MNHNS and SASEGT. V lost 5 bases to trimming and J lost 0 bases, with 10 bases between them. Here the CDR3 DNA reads TGTGCCAGCAGTCAAGACAGCTCGAACACCGGGGAGCTGTTTTTT. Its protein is CASSQDSSNTGELFF.

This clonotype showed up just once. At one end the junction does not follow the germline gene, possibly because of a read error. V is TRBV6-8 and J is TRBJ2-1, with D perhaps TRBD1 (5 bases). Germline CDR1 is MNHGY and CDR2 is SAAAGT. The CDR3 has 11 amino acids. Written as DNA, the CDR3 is TGTGTCAGCAGTGACTGGGGCGAGCAGTTCTTC. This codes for CVSSDWGEQFF.

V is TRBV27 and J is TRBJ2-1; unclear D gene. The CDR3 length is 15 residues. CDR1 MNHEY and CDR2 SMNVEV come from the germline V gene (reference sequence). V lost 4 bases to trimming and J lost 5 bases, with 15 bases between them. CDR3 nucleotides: TGTGCCAGCAGTTCCTCAACGGTCAGAGACAATGAGCAGTTCTTC. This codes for CASSSSTVRDNEQFF.

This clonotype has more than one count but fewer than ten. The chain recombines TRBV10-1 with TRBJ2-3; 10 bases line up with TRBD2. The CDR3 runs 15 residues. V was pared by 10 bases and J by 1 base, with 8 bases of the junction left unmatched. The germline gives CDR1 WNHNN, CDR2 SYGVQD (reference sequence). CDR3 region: CATSKGTSGTDTQYF. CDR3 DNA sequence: TGCGCCACCTCCAAAGGGACTAGCGGCACAGATACGCAGTATTTT.

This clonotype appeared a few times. Here the CDR3 DNA reads TGCGCCAGCAGCCCCAGGGAGCGCTTTCTCGCGGAGACCCAGTACTTC. Residues: CASSPRERFLAETQYF. This chain joins TRBV4-1 and TRBJ2-5; D might be TRBD1 or TRBD2, each matching 5 bases. CDR3 size: 16 residues. The germline V gene encodes CDR1 MGHRA and CDR2 YSYEKL. The ends were cut back, 4 bases at V and 5 bases at J, with 20 bases in the middle.

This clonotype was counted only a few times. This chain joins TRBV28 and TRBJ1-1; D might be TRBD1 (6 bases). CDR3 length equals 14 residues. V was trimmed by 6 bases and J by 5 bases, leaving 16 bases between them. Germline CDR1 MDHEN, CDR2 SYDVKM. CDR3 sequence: CASSLSMGATEAFF. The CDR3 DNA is TGTGCCAGCAGCCTCTCAATGGGGGCTACTGAAGCTTTCTTT.

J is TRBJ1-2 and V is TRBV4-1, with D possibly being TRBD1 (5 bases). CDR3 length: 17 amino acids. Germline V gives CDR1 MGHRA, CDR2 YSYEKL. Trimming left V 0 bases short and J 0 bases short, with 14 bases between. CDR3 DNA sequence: TGCGCCAGCAGCCAAGATCGGGAGGGGCTATCTAACTATGGCTACACCTTC. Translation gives CASSQDREGLSNYGYTF.

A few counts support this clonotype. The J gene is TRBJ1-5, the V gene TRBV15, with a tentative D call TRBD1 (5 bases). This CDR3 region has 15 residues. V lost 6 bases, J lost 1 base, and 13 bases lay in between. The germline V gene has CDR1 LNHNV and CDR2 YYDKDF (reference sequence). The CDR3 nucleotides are TGTGCCACCAGGGAGGGGCCCCAAAGCAATCAGCCCCAGCATTTT. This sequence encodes CATREGPQSNQPQHF. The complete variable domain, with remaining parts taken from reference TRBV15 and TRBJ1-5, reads DAMVIQNPRYQVTQFGKPVTLSCSQTLNHNVMYWYQQKSSQAPKLLFHYYDKDFNNEADTPDNFQSRRPNTSFCFLDIRSPGLGDTAMYLCATREGPQSNQPQHFGDGTRLSIL.

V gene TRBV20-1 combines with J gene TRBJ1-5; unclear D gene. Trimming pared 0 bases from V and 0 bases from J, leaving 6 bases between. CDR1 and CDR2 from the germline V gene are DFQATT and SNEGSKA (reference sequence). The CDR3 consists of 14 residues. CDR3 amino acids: CSARDNYSNQPQHF. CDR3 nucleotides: TGCAGTGCTAGAGATAATTATAGCAATCAGCCCCAGCATTTT.

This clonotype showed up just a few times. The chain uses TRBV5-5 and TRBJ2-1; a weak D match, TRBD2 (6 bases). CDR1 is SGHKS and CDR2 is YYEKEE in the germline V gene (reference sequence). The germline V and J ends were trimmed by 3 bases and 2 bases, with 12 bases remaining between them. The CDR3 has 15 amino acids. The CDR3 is CASSWGVAAYNEQFF. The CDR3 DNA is TGTGCCAGCAGCTGGGGGGTGGCGGCCTACAATGAGCAGTTCTTC.

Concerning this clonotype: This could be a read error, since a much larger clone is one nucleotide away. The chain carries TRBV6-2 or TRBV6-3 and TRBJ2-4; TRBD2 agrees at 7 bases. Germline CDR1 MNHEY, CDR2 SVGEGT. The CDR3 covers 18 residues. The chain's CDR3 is CASSIPGEGPSAKNIRYF. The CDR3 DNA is TGTGCCAGCAGCATACCCGGGGAGGGGCCGTCGGCCAAAAACATTCGGTACTTC.

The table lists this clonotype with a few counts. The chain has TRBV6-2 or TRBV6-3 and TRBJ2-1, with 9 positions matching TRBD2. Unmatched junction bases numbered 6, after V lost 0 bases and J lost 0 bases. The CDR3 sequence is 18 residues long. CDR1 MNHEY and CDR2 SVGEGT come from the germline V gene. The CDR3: CASSYSKAGGHSYNEQFF. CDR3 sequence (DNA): TGTGCCAGCAGTTACTCGAAAGCGGGGGGACACTCCTACAATGAGCAGTTCTTC.

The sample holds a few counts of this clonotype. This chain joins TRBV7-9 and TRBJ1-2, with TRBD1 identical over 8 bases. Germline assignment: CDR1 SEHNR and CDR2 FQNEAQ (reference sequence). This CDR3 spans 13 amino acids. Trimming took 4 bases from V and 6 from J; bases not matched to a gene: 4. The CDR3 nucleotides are TGTGCCAGCAGCTCTCGGACAGGGCATGGCTACACCTTC. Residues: CASSSRTGHGYTF.

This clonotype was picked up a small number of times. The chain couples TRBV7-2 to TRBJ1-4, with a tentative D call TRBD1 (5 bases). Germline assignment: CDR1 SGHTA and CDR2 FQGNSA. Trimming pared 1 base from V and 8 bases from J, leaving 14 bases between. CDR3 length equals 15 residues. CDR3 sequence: CASSLVAGTREKLFF. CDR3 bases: TGTGCCAGCAGCTTAGTTGCCGGGACCCGGGAAAAACTGTTTTTT.

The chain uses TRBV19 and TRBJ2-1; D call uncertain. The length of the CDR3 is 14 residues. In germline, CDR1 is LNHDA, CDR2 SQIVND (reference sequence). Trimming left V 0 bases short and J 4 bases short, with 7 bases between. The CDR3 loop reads CASSIEAAYNEQFF. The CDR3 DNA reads TGTGCCAGTAGTATAGAGGCCGCATACAATGAGCAGTTCTTC. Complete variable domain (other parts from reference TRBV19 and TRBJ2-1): DGGITQSPKYLFRKEGQNVTLSCEQNLNHDAMYWYRQDPGQGLRLIYYSQIVNDFQKGDIAEGYSVSREKKESFPLTVTSAQKNPTAFYLCASSIEAAYNEQFFGPGTRLTVL.

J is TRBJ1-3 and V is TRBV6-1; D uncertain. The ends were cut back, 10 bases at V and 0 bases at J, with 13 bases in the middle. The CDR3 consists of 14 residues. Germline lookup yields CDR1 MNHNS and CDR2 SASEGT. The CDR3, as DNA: TGTGCCACTCCGGACGGCATCTCTGGAAACACCATATATTTT. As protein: CATPDGISGNTIYF.

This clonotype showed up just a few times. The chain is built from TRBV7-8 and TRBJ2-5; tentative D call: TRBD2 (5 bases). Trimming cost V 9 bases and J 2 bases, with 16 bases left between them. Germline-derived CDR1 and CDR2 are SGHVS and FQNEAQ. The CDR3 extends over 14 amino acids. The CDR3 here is CASSLARVQETQYF. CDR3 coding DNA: TGTGCCAGTTCCCTAGCAAGGGTTCAAGAGACCCAGTACTTC.

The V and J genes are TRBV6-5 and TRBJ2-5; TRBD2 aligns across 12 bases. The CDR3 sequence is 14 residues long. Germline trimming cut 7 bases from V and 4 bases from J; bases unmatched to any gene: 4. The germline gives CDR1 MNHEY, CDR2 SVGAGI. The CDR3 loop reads CASTSLAGGETQYF. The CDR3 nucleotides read TGTGCCAGCACCTCACTAGCGGGGGGAGAGACCCAGTACTTC.